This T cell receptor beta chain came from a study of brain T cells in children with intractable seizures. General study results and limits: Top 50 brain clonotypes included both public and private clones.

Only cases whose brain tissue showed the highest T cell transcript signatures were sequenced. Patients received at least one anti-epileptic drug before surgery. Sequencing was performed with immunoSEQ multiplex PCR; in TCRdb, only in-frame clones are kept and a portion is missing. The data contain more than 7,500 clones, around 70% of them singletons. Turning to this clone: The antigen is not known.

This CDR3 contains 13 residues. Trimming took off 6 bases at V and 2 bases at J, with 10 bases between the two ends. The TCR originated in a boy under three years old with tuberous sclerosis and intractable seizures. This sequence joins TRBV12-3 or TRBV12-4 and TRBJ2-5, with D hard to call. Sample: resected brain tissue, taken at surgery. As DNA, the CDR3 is TGTGCCAGCAGACAGACTCGGCAAGAGACCCAGTACTTC. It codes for CASRQTRQETQYF.